This T cell receptor beta chain stems from a study of regulatory T cells in long-lasting Graves disease. Study conclusions and caveats: Persistent disease preferred TRBV28, TRBJ1-2 and TRBJ2-5.

With 4 bases removed from V and 8 bases from J, the gap between germline ends came to 11 bases. The CDR3 runs 13 residues. Germline V gene data show CDR1 as LGHNA and CDR2 as YSLEER. In the case of this clonotype: Its antigen is currently unknown.

Noted time point: persistent/refractory GD, antithyroid drugs over 5 years with positive TRAb. PBMC RNA served as the TCR library source. In Xi'an, China, an endocrinology department was the source of patients. Building of the TCR beta libraries involved iRepertoire HTBI primers and Arm-PCR of CDR3 regions. Methods used by the authors: Identification across samples found some 60 TRBV and some 15 TRBJ segments. TCRdb re-derived calls from the multiplex PCR reads in MiXCR, one entry per CDR3 protein. These V and J calls rely on TCRdb rather than the paper's analysis. The table lists a few hundred thousand distinct CDR3 sequences, about 20% of them singletons.

The source is a female donor with Graves disease. Sample: peripheral blood mononuclear cells (PBMCs), taken when the disease was refractory, from a patient treated with antithyroid drugs. This chain connects TRBV4-3 to TRBJ1-4, with D unresolved. The CDR3 is CASSPFEGEKLFF. CDR3 nucleotides: TGCGCCAGCAGCCCTTTCGAGGGCGAAAAACTGTTTTTT.